This passage covers 7 T cell receptor beta chains from one sample sequenced in a study of T cells after yellow fever vaccination. MiXCR was run by TCRdb on the 5' RACE reads, yielding one entry per CDR3 protein. The data contain around 310,000 distinct CDR3 sequences, approximately 3.9% of them singletons. The sequencing here drew on PBMCs, taken 5 days after the yellow fever booster vaccination. The receptors originated from a man aged 18 to 30 who received the YFV17D yellow fever vaccine.

This clonotype occurred a few times. The chain uses TRBV24-1 and TRBJ2-2; 9 nucleotides line up with TRBD1. From germline, CDR1 is KGHDR and CDR2 SFDVKD. V lost 4 bases to trimming and J lost 4 bases; unmatched junction nucleotides: 6. This CDR3 contains 16 residues. The DNA of the CDR3 is TGTGCCACCAGTGAGTACGGGACAGGGAGCACCGGGGAGCTGTTTTTT. It encodes CATSEYGTGSTGELFF.

The CDR3 coding sequence is TGTGCCACCAGCAGCCCCCCCGACAGTTATGGCTACACCTTC. As protein: CATSSPPDSYGYTF. This chain uses TRBV15 with TRBJ1-2; D is possibly TRBD1 (5 bases). CDR1 and CDR2 (germline): LNHNV, YYDKDF (reference sequence). V shed 3 bases and J shed 5 bases, with 13 bases lying between them. This CDR3 contains 14 residues.

There are a few counts of this clonotype. This chain uses TRBV18 with TRBJ2-7; 7 bases align to TRBD2. Germline lookup yields CDR1 KGHSH and CDR2 LQKENI. CDR3 length: 15 amino acids. V was pared by 1 base and J by 4 bases, with 7 bases of the junction left unmatched. This CDR3 reads CASSPRREVGYEQYV. The CDR3 bases are TGTGCCAGCTCACCACGCCGGGAGGTGGGGTACGAGCAGTACGTC.

This clonotype was picked up many times. V is TRBV4-3 and J is TRBJ1-6; unclear D gene. The germline V gene encodes CDR1 LGHNA and CDR2 YSLEER. The CDR3 is made up of 15 amino acids. V lost 0 bases and J 10 bases, leaving 13 bases between the germline ends. CDR3 DNA sequence: TGCGCCAGCAGCCAAGATGTGGAGCGGGGATCACCCCTCCACTTT. Its translation is CASSQDVERGSPLHF.

This clonotype has more than one count but fewer than ten. J is TRBJ2-5 and V is TRBV20-1; D not certain. The CDR3 is 12 residues long. V lost 3 bases and J lost 5, with 10 bases in between. Per germline, CDR1 DFQATT and CDR2 SNEGSKA (reference sequence). CDR3 nucleotides: TGCAGTGCTAGGGTTATGCAGGAGACCCAGTACTTC. Translation: CSARVMQETQYF.

This chain joins TRBV7-2 and TRBJ1-2; the D is unclear. Trimming pared 0 bases from V and 0 bases from J, leaving 8 bases between. This CDR3 is 15 amino acids long. The germline CDR1 and CDR2 sequences are SGHTA and FQGNSA. DNA of the CDR3: TGTGCCAGCAGCTTAGCGGGAACAGCTAACTATGGCTACACCTTC. As protein: CASSLAGTANYGYTF.

The rearrangement joins TRBV15 to TRBJ2-3; the D gene could be TRBD1 or TRBD2 (6 bases each). The germline V gene has CDR1 LNHNV and CDR2 YYDKDF (reference sequence). The CDR3 sequence is 19 residues long. The ends were cut back, 0 bases at V and 4 bases at J, with 23 bases in the middle. This chain's CDR3 is CATSRDPRGLSGAADTQYF. The CDR3 nucleotides read TGTGCCACCAGCAGAGATCCCCGGGGGCTAAGCGGAGCTGCAGATACGCAGTATTTT.